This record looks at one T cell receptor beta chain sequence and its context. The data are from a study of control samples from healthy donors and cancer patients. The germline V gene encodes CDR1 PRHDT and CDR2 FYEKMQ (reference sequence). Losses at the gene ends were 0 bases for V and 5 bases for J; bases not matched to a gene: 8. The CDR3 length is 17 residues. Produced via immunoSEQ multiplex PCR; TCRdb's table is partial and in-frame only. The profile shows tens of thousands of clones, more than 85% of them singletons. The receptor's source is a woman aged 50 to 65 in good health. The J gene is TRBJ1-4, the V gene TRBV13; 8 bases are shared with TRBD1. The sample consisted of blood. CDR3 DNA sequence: TGTGCCAGCAGCTTAGGCAAGGACAGGGTCGGAAATGAAAAACTGTTTTTT. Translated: CASSLGKDRVGNEKLFF.